This T cell receptor beta chain was retrieved from a study of response to subunit inactivated influenza vaccine (dated by TCRdb to the late 2010s). Study-level background: Deep quantitative profiling of the T cell receptor repertoire was used in the study to follow responses to a trivalent subunit inactivated influenza vaccine.

Including the terminal cysteine and phenylalanine, the CDR3 comprises 15 residues. Only the CDR3 DNA stays, 45 bases, in frame from base 1. V ends up 5 bases short and J 0 bases short, with an unmatched junction base count of 4. Points the paper makes about the study in general: The authors suggested that each seasonal influenza vaccination may recruit only a limited number of new T cells.

The library was obtained by RT-PCR. TCRdb shows the sequencer as Illumina HiSeq 2500. Using fastp trimming at Q25 and MiXCR clonotype assembly, TCRdb reanalyzed the public sequencing data and kept in-frame beta chains. Rows with one shared CDR3 protein collapse into an entry with the most common genes and DNA. Within this sample are about 540,000 distinct CDR3 sequences, with approximately 24% of them counted one time only. The top ten clones comprise 2.5% to 3% of the sample. About this clonotype itself: Its antigen is unknown. No much larger clonotype is one base removed from it; base qualities were not supplied.

The same specimen was also included in a second study, on T cells expressing NK-cell markers. The second investigation adds: TCR beta cDNA libraries were prepared using 5'RACE template switching, which introduced a universal primer site and unique molecular identifiers. In sorted CD3+CD56+NKG2C+, CD3+CD56+NKG2C- and CD3+CD56-NKG2C+ T-cell subsets from several donors, TCR beta-chain repertoires were profiled. Seven of the eight sequenced donors were HCMV-seropositive and one was HCMV-seronegative. To restrict sorting to alphabetaTCR-expressing T cells, an anti-gammadeltaTCR antibody was added in several experiments. For roughly six donors, the dominant CD3+CD56+NKG2C+ clonotypes were among the top 10 CD8+ clonotypes and accounted for about 1.0-7.0% of CD8+ T cells. Those dominant clonotypes were again the most abundant among CD3+CD56-NKG2C+ cells in four donors, at about 25-60.1%. Whether the expanded NKG2C-expressing T cell clones were specific for HCMV antigens remained unclear. All eight donors whose samples were sequenced were randomly selected healthy volunteers, three of them men and five women. To determine HCMV serostatus, a commercial ELISA kit was used to detect HCMV-specific IgG in serum. Ficoll density gradient centrifugation was used to isolate peripheral blood mononuclear cells from blood. CD4+ and CD8+ T cells were isolated from PBMC by magnetic immunoseparation with Miltenyi isolation kits. Synthesis of cDNA was primed from the TCR beta constant segment and was followed by two consecutive PCR amplification steps. The libraries were sequenced on Illumina HiSeq 2000/2500, MiSeq or NextSeq, producing 2 x 150 bp reads. MIGEC was used to demultiplex reads and group the reads by UMI, and MiTCR was used to assemble and quantify clonotypes. To exclude erroneous sequences, any TCR cDNA sequence not supported by at least two reads was discarded. The tcR package was used for downstream repertoire analysis, with clonotypes matched between fractions based on CDR3 nucleotide sequence plus V segment. VDJmatch was used to annotate antigen specificity against VDJdb, with one amino acid substitution in CDR3 allowed.

The source material was CD4+ T cells sorted from PBMCs, sampled approximately 12 days after vaccination. The clonotype originates from a man over 45 who received an inactivated influenza vaccine. Donor details come from another sample of the same person, matched by shared clones. Recombination joined TRBV12-3 or TRBV12-4 with TRBJ1-5, with 7 bases in between that match TRBD1. Here is the DNA: TGTGCCAGCAGTACCGGGACAGTTAGCAATCAGCCCCAGCATTTT. Its translation reads: CASSTGTVSNQPQHF.